This T cell receptor (beta chain) came from a study of shared clonotypes between healthy human individuals. V was clipped by 6 bases and J by 6 bases; unmatched bases: 16. The germline V gene encodes CDR1 MNHEY and CDR2 SMNVEV (reference sequence). There are 17 residues in the CDR3. Profiled with immunoSEQ multiplex PCR; TCRdb holds only in-frame clones, not every one. The repertoire consists of about 2.4 million clones, with under 95% occurring once and the leading ten covering 0.36%. The chain recombines TRBV27 with TRBJ2-2; 7 bases line up with TRBD2. The source material was naive CD4+ T cells from PBMCs. Subset meaning: CD45RA+ positively selected. The clonotype was recovered from a man aged 18-30 years in good health. Some clones in this sample may be carry-over from other donors' samples. CDR3 nucleotides: TGTGCCAGCAGCACAAGTGGGGTAGCGGGTTTCGCCGGGGAGCTGTTTTTT. Its translation: CASSTSGVAGFAGELFF.